This T cell receptor (beta chain) derives from a study of blood T cell repertoires in COVID-19. Study-wide background: Specimens from acute and convalescent COVID-19 originated in the United States, Italy and Spain. T cells, B-cell-depleted T cells, or PBMCs supplied cDNA or gDNA.

Germline CDR1 reads SGHTS; CDR2 reads YDEGEE. With 4 bases removed from V and 2 bases from J, the gap between germline ends came to 16 bases. The CDR3 is 16 amino acids. How the authors handled the data: Amplification with reference gene primers provided the estimates of nucleated cell counts. TCRdb's copy holds only in-frame clones and misses some; the assay was immunoSEQ multiplex PCR. The D gene and trimming were derived from the DNA, and the V and J assignments and clone size from that table. This sample has 200,000 to 250,000 clones; 82% occur once, and the top ten carry 1.9%. Input material: peripheral blood. The clonotype was recovered from a woman aged 80 or over with acute or convalescent COVID-19. The rearrangement uses TRBV5-8 and TRBJ2-1; the D gene is possibly TRBD2 (5 bases). The CDR3 here is CASSLVLTGTYNEQFF. The CDR3, as DNA: TGTGCCAGCAGCCTGGTATTAACGGGGACCTACAATGAGCAGTTCTTC. The full variable domain, in which reference TRBV5-8 and TRBJ2-1 provide the parts outside the CDR3, is EAGVTQSPTHLIKTRGQQATLRCSPISGHTSVYWYQQALGLGLQFLLWYDEGEERNRGNFPPRFSGRQFPNYSSELNVNALELEDSALYLCASSLVLTGTYNEQFFGPGTRLTVL.